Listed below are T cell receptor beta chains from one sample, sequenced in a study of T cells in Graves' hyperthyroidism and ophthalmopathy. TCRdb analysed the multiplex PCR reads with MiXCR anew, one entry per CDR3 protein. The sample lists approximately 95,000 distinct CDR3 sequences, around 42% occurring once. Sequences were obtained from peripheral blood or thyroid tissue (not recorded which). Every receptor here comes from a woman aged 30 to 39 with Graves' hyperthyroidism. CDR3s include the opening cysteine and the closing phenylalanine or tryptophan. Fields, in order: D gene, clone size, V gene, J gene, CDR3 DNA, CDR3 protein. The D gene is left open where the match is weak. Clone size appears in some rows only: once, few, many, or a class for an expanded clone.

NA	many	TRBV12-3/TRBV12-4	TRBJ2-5	TGTGCCAGCAGTTTTCACGGAGCCCAGGAGACCCAGTACTTC	CASSFHGAQETQYF
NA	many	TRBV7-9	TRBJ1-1	TGTGCCAGCAGCTTAGGAACGAACACTGAAGCTTTCTTT	CASSLGTNTEAFF
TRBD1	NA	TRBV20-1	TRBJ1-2	TGCAGTGCTAGACGACAGGGCGGCTATGGCTACACCTTC	CSARRQGGYGYTF
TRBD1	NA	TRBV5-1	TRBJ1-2	TGCGCCAGCAGTCAAAATACAGGGGGAGGCTACACCTTC	CASSQNTGGGYTF
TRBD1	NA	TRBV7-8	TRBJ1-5	TGCGCCAGCAGCCATACCCAGGGGGGAGATCTCGGTCAGCCCCAGCATTTT	CASSHTQGGDLGQPQHF
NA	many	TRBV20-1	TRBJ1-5	TGCAGTGCTATGGGAGACAATCAGCCCCAGCATTTT	CSAMGDNQPQHF
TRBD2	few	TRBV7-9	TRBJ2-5	TGTGCCAGCAGCTCCGGGACTAGCGGGTCCACCGGGGAGACCCAGTACTTC	CASSSGTSGSTGETQYF
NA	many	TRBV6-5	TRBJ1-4	TGTGCCAGCAGTTACTCGTCCTCTGGGGGGGGAGCTAATGAAAAACTGTTTTTT	CASSYSSSGGGANEKLFF
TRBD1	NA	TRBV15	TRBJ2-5	TGTGCCACCAGCTCAGGGACAGAAGAGACCCAGTACTTC	CATSSGTEETQYF
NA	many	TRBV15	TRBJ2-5	TGTGCCACCAGCAGGTCGATCCAAGAGACCCAGTACTTC	CATSRSIQETQYF
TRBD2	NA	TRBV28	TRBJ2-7	TGTGCCAGCAGTCCCCCCGTGTTAGCGGGAGGGATAAACGAGCAGTACTTC	CASSPPVLAGGINEQYF
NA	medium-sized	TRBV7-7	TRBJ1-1	TGTGCTAGCAGGGACGGCGCCGTGAACACTGAAGCTTTCTTT	CASRDGAVNTEAFF
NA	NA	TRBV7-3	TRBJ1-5	TGTGCCAGCAGCTTAACGGCAGGGAAAGGGGGGGAACAGCCCCAGCATTTT	CASSLTAGKGGEQPQHF
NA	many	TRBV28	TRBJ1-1	TGTGCCAGCAGTTTATACGGACAGAACACTGAAGCTTTCTTT	CASSLYGQNTEAFF
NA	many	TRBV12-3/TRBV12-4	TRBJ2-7	TGTGCCAGCAGTTTCATCGCCTACGAGCAGTACTTC	CASSFIAYEQYF
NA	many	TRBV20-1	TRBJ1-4	TGCAGTGCTAATTTGGGGCGCGGTATGGAAAAACTGTTTTTT	CSANLGRGMEKLFF
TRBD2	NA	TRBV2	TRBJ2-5	TGTGCCAGCAGTCCGGGGAGGAGACTAGCGGGAGGGCCCACAGAGACCCAGTACTTC	CASSPGRRLAGGPTETQYF
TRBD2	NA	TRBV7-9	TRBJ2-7	TGTGCCAGCAGCCGACTAGCGGCCTACGAGCAGTACTTC	CASSRLAAYEQYF
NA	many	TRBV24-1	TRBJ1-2	TGTGCCACCAGTGATTCGAAGCGAGGCTACACCTTC	CATSDSKRGYTF
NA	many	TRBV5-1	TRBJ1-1	TGCGCCAGCACCGGGGTCGGGACTGGGAGAAGGAGAGCTTTCTTT	CASTGVGTGRRRAFF
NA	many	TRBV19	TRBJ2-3	TGTGCCAGTTGTCCCGGGAACGGGGATACGCAGTATTTT	CASCPGNGDTQYF
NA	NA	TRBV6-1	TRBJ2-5	TGTGCCAGCGCCGGGACCCAGTACTTC	CASAGTQYF
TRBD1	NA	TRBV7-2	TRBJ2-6	TGTGCCAGCAGTCGTCCGGGACAGGCGTACTCCGGGGCCAACGTCCTGACTTTC	CASSRPGQAYSGANVLTF
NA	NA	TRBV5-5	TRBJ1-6	TGTGCCAGCAGCTTGGCCCTCGGGAACGCGAATTCACCCCTCCACTTT	CASSLALGNANSPLHF
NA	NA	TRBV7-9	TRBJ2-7	TGTGCCAGCAGTTTCGACTGTACCTACGAGCAGTACTTC	CASSFDCTYEQYF
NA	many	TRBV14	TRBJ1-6	TGTGCCAGCAGCCAAGCCGGTAGGTCACCCCTCCACTTT	CASSQAGRSPLHF
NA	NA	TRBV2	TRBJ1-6	TGTGCCAGCAGTGATCCTAGCGGGAGTTCGGGGGTTGAGTCACCCCTCCACTTT	CASSDPSGSSGVESPLHF
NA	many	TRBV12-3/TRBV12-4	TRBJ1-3	TGTGCCAGCAGTTTGAGGGCCTCTGGAAACACCATATATTTT	CASSLRASGNTIYF
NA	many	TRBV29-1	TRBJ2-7	TGCAGCGTTCGTGGCGGGTTCTCCTACGAGCAGTACTTC	CSVRGGFSYEQYF
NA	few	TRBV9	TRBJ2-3	TGTGCCAGCAGCGGAGGACAGTCAAGTATCACAGATACGCAGTGTTTT	CASSGGQSSITDTQCF
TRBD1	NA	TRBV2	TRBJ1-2	TGTGCCAGCAGACCAGGGACAGGGGAGGCCTATGGCTACACCTTC	CASRPGTGEAYGYTF
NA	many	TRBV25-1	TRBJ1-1	TGTGCCAGCAGTGAATCGGGTCAGGCAGGAGCGGCTTTCTTT	CASSESGQAGAAFF
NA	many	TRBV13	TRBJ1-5	TGTGCCAGCAGCTTAGGCGGGCGGGGGGACAGCAATCAGCCCCAGCATTTT	CASSLGGRGDSNQPQHF
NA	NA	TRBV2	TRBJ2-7	TGTGCCAGCAGTTCTAGGGGGAGCTACGAGCAGTACTTC	CASSSRGSYEQYF
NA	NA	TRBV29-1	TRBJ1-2	TGCAGCGTTGAGGTGCAGGGGTCGACCTATGGCTACACCTTC	CSVEVQGSTYGYTF
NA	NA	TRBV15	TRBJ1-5	TGTGCCACCAGCGGCGGGACCCCCTACGAGCAGGGTGGCAATCAGCCCCAGCATTTT	CATSGGTPYEQGGNQPQHF
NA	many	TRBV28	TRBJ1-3	TGTGCCAGCAGTTCCCTAGGCCGGGGAAACACCATATATTTT	CASSSLGRGNTIYF
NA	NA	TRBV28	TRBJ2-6	TGTGCCAGCAGTTTTAATTCCCAGGGTGGCTGGGCCAACGTCCTGACTTTC	CASSFNSQGGWANVLTF
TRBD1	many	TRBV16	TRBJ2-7	TGTGCCAGCAGCCAGTGGGACCCTGGGACAGGGTTTGGCTACGAGCAGTACTTC	CASSQWDPGTGFGYEQYF
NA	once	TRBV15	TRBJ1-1	TGTGCCACCAGCAGAAAGACAGCGAACACTGAAGCTTTCTTT	CATSRKTANTEAFF
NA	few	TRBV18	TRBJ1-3	TGTGCCAGCTCACCACTCACTACAGAGGGAAACACCATATATTTT	CASSPLTTEGNTIYF
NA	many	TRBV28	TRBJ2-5	TGTGCCACCGACCACCGACCTGAGGAAGAGACCCAGTACTTC	CATDHRPEEETQYF